The text below deals with one T cell receptor beta chain. As yet, its antigen is unknown. With 6 bases removed from V and 8 bases from J, the gap between germline ends came to 19 bases. Germline V lookup: CDR1 MNHEY, CDR2 SVGAGI. CDR3 length equals 14 residues. The PCR had 60 Vbeta and 13 Jbeta primers. Here immunoSEQ multiplex PCR was the method, and the copy in TCRdb shows in-frame clones only, minus some. The table has about 170,000 clones, about four fifths seen once. The data originate from a study of cytomegalovirus exposure and HLA in healthy donors. Study-wide results and caveats: Reported results showed that the classifier diagnosed cytomegalovirus status with high specificity and sensitivity. Researchers catalogued about 150 TCR beta chains as cytomegalovirus-associated. It was likely that a cluster of highly shared sequence variants was a sequencing artifact. TCR beta V- and J-gene trimming was later associated with a missense DCLRE1C variant.

The TCR sequence derives from a male donor in good health and CMV-seronegative. Sequenced input: PBMCs. The rearrangement links TRBV6-5 to TRBJ1-2, with D possibly TRBD1 on 5 matching bases. The chain's CDR3 is CASSRSWGGEGYTF. CDR3 sequence (DNA): TGTGCCAGCAGCCGCTCGTGGGGGGGAGAAGGCTACACCTTC.